Listed below are T cell receptor beta chains from one sample, sequenced in a study of cytomegalovirus exposure and HLA in healthy donors. Profiling relied on immunoSEQ multiplex PCR, and the TCRdb table lists in-frame clones only, not all of them. The top ten clones hold around 4.6% of a sample with fewer than 200,000 clones, around 80% of them seen once. The sample comprised PBMCs. The receptors originated from a male donor in good health and CMV-seronegative. CDR3s include the opening cysteine and the closing phenylalanine or tryptophan. Fields, in order: clone size, V gene, D gene, J gene, CDR3 length, CDR3 DNA, CDR3 protein. A D gene is named only where the DNA matches it firmly. Size values are once, few and many counts, or a class for expanded clones, and some rows have none.

size: .; V: TRBV7-9; D: .; J: TRBJ2-7; length: 15; DNA: TGTGCCAGCAGGGATGGGGTCGGGGACTCCTACGAGCAGTACTTC; CDR3: CASRDGVGDSYEQYF
size: .; V: TRBV4-1; D: TRBD1; J: TRBJ2-7; length: 14; DNA: TGCGCCAGCAGTAATCCGGGACAGGCAGTCGAGCAGTACTTC; CDR3: CASSNPGQAVEQYF
size: .; V: TRBV5-6; D: TRBD2; J: TRBJ2-7; length: 14; DNA: TGTGCCAGCAGGTTGACTAGCGGGGAAGGGGAGCAGTACTTC; CDR3: CASRLTSGEGEQYF
size: .; V: TRBV9; D: .; J: TRBJ2-2; length: 17; DNA: TGTGCCAGCAGCGTAGACGCAGCGGGCGCGAACACCGGGGAGCTGTTTTTT; CDR3: CASSVDAAGANTGELFF
size: .; V: TRBV2; D: TRBD1; J: TRBJ1-2; length: 13; DNA: TGTGCCAGCAGCGGTTGGGGACAGGCCGGCTACACCTTC; CDR3: CASSGWGQAGYTF
size: .; V: TRBV27; D: TRBD2; J: TRBJ2-3; length: 14; DNA: TGTGCCAGCAGCCCCCGGGAGGCAACAGATACGCAGTATTTT; CDR3: CASSPREATDTQYF
size: .; V: TRBV18; D: .; J: TRBJ2-7; length: 15; DNA: TGTGCCAGCTCACCAGAGTACGGGGGGCAGTACGAGCAGTACTTC; CDR3: CASSPEYGGQYEQYF
size: .; V: TRBV7-3; D: .; J: TRBJ1-5; length: 13; DNA: TGTGCCAGCAGCTTACTACCCAATCAGCCCCAGCATTTT; CDR3: CASSLLPNQPQHF
size: .; V: TRBV5-4; D: TRBD1; J: TRBJ2-1; length: 14; DNA: TGTGCCAGCAGCCCCAGATGGACAGGGGATGAGCAGTTCTTC; CDR3: CASSPRWTGDEQFF
size: few; V: TRBV2; D: .; J: TRBJ1-3; length: 15; DNA: TGTGCCAGCAGTGAAAGTCAGGGCTACGGAAACACCATATATTTT; CDR3: CASSESQGYGNTIYF
size: .; V: TRBV27; D: TRBD1; J: TRBJ2-3; length: 14; DNA: TGTGCCAGCAGTCCCGGACAGGGTCCAGATACGCAGTATTTT; CDR3: CASSPGQGPDTQYF
size: .; V: TRBV6-5; D: .; J: TRBJ2-7; length: 11; DNA: TGTGCCAGCAGCACAAACTACGAGCAGTACTTC; CDR3: CASSTNYEQYF
size: .; V: TRBV5-1; D: TRBD1; J: TRBJ1-1; length: 15; DNA: TGCGCCAGCAGCCCGGCGACAGGGAGGAACACTGAAGCTTTCTTT; CDR3: CASSPATGRNTEAFF
size: .; V: TRBV21-1; D: .; J: TRBJ2-7; length: 15; DNA: TGTGCCAGCAGCAGAACCCGGGACTCTGGATACGAGCAGTACTTC; CDR3: CASSRTRDSGYEQYF
size: .; V: TRBV29-1; D: .; J: TRBJ1-1; length: 15; DNA: TGCAGCGTTGACACACGGTACAGGGTAGGAACTGAAGCTTTCTTT; CDR3: CSVDTRYRVGTEAFF
size: once; V: TRBV4-2; D: TRBD2; J: TRBJ2-2; length: 15; DNA: TGTGCGGCCGCGGTAGCGGGGGTAGGGACCGGGGAGCTGTTTTTT; CDR3: CAAAVAGVGTGELFF
size: .; V: TRBV14; D: TRBD1; J: TRBJ2-7; length: 14; DNA: TGTGCCAGCAGGGGCCCGGGACAGGGAGGGGAGCAGTACTTC; CDR3: CASRGPGQGGEQYF
size: .; V: TRBV7-9; D: .; J: TRBJ1-3; length: 14; DNA: TGTGCCAGCAGCGACAGGACCTCTGGAAACACCATATATTTT; CDR3: CASSDRTSGNTIYF
size: .; V: TRBV18; D: .; J: TRBJ2-3; length: 15; DNA: TGTGCCAGCTCACCGACAGGAGCTAGCACAGATACGCAGTATTTT; CDR3: CASSPTGASTDTQYF
size: .; V: TRBV4-3; D: .; J: TRBJ1-3; length: 15; DNA: TGCGCCAGCAGCCAAGAAGCTGGCTCTGGAAACACCATATATTTT; CDR3: CASSQEAGSGNTIYF
size: few; V: TRBV5-6; D: TRBD1; J: TRBJ2-5; length: 15; DNA: TGTGCCAGCAGCACAGGACAGGGGGACGGAGAGACCCAGTACTTC; CDR3: CASSTGQGDGETQYF
size: .; V: TRBV7-9; D: .; J: TRBJ2-3; length: 15; DNA: TGTGCCAGCAGCCGGACTGTTGGGGATAGTGATACGCAGTATTTT; CDR3: CASSRTVGDSDTQYF
size: .; V: TRBV6-5; D: .; J: TRBJ1-5; length: 15; DNA: TGTGCCAGCAGCGATACAGGGAAAGGCAATCAGCCCCAGCATTTT; CDR3: CASSDTGKGNQPQHF
size: once; V: TRBV5-4; D: TRBD2; J: TRBJ2-7; length: 12; DNA: TGTGCCAGCGCTGGACTAGCGGACGAGCAGTACTTC; CDR3: CASAGLADEQYF
size: .; V: TRBV7-8; D: .; J: TRBJ2-2; length: 14; DNA: TGTGCCAGCAGCTTAGCGCGGGCTGTCGGGGAGCTGTTTTTT; CDR3: CASSLARAVGELFF
size: .; V: TRBV2; D: .; J: TRBJ2-5; length: 14; DNA: TGTGCCAGCAGTATTCAGGGGGGTCGTGGGACCCAGTACTTC; CDR3: CASSIQGGRGTQYF
size: .; V: TRBV6-1; D: .; J: TRBJ1-4; length: 15; DNA: TGTGCCAGCAGGCCCTGGGGCACAACTAATGAAAAACTGTTTTTT; CDR3: CASRPWGTTNEKLFF
size: .; V: TRBV12-5; D: TRBD1; J: TRBJ1-1; length: 12; DNA: TGTGCTAGTGGTTTGCGGGACAGTGAAGCTTTCTTT; CDR3: CASGLRDSEAFF
size: once; V: TRBV16; D: TRBD1; J: TRBJ2-2; length: 16; DNA: TGTGCCAGCAGCCAATCGGTGACAGGGAAGGACGGGGAGCTGTTTTTT; CDR3: CASSQSVTGKDGELFF
size: .; V: TRBV5-1; D: TRBD1; J: TRBJ2-7; length: 15; DNA: TGCGCCAGCAGGTCCAGGGGGACAGGGGCGTCCGAGCAGTACTTC; CDR3: CASRSRGTGASEQYF
size: .; V: TRBV30; D: .; J: TRBJ2-7; length: 13; DNA: TGTGCCCTCACTAGGGGAGGCTACTACGAGCAGTACTTC; CDR3: CALTRGGYYEQYF
size: .; V: TRBV5-1; D: TRBD2; J: TRBJ2-1; length: 15; DNA: TGCGCCAGCAGCTCGACTAGCGGGATCAACAATGAGCAGTTCTTC; CDR3: CASSSTSGINNEQFF
size: .; V: TRBV11-3; D: .; J: TRBJ2-1; length: 13; DNA: TGTGCCAGCAGCTTATCTTCGGAGCGGCAGCAGTTCTTC; CDR3: CASSLSSERQQFF
size: .; V: TRBV4-1; D: .; J: TRBJ1-2; length: 15; DNA: TGCGCCAGCAGCCAAGACGGGTCCCAGAACTATGGCTACACCTTC; CDR3: CASSQDGSQNYGYTF
size: .; V: TRBV27; D: .; J: TRBJ1-2; length: 14; DNA: TGTGCCAGCAGTTTCACAGGGAGTAACTATGGCTACACCTTC; CDR3: CASSFTGSNYGYTF
size: .; V: TRBV4-1; D: TRBD1; J: TRBJ1-5; length: 16; DNA: TGCGCCAGCGGCCAAGGACAGGGGGCAAGCAATCAGCCCCAGCATTTT; CDR3: CASGQGQGASNQPQHF
size: .; V: TRBV7-9; D: TRBD1; J: TRBJ2-7; length: 15; DNA: TGTGCCAGCAGCTTGTACGTCGGGACAGGGAACGAGCAGTACTTC; CDR3: CASSLYVGTGNEQYF
size: .; V: TRBV11-1; D: TRBD2; J: TRBJ2-3; length: 14; DNA: TGTGCCAGCCAGCTTACTAGCGGTACAGATACGCAGTATTTT; CDR3: CASQLTSGTDTQYF
size: .; V: TRBV12-5; D: .; J: TRBJ1-1; length: 14; DNA: TGTGCTAGTGGTTTGGCACAGTTGAACACTGAAGCTTTCTTT; CDR3: CASGLAQLNTEAFF
size: once; V: TRBV9; D: TRBD2; J: TRBJ2-3; length: 15; DNA: TGTGCCAGCAGCGTAGGGGACTACGGCACAGATACGCAGTATTTT; CDR3: CASSVGDYGTDTQYF
size: .; V: TRBV9; D: .; J: TRBJ2-7; length: 13; DNA: TGTGCCAGCAGCGCAGGTTCGAGCTACGAGCAGTACTTC; CDR3: CASSAGSSYEQYF
size: .; V: TRBV19; D: TRBD1; J: TRBJ1-5; length: 16; DNA: TGTGCCAGTAGTCCCCGGGGGACAGATAGCAATCAGCCCCAGCATTTT; CDR3: CASSPRGTDSNQPQHF
size: .; V: TRBV14; D: TRBD1; J: TRBJ1-1; length: 13; DNA: TGTGCCAGCAGCCAGGGACAGTGGCTTGAAGCTTTCTTT; CDR3: CASSQGQWLEAFF
size: few; V: TRBV7-2; D: TRBD2; J: TRBJ2-7; length: 14; DNA: TGTGCCAGCAGCCCAAACACTAGCGGGTCACCGCGGAACTTC; CDR3: CASSPNTSGSPRNF
size: .; V: TRBV5-1; D: TRBD1; J: TRBJ1-6; length: 14; DNA: TGCGCCAGCAGCTTAACAGGGGTCGATTCACCCCTCCACTTT; CDR3: CASSLTGVDSPLHF
size: .; V: TRBV5-3; D: .; J: TRBJ1-2; length: 15; DNA: TGTGCCAGAAGCCAGGGGTCGGGCTTTTGCTATGGCTACACCTTC; CDR3: CARSQGSGFCYGYTF
size: .; V: TRBV28; D: TRBD1; J: TRBJ1-1; length: 15; DNA: TGTGCCAGCAGCACAGGGGGCGCCGGTCCCACTGAAGCTTTCTTT; CDR3: CASSTGGAGPTEAFF
size: .; V: TRBV7-9; D: TRBD1; J: TRBJ2-5; length: 15; DNA: TGTGCCAGCAGCTCCTTTGGACAGGGTCCGGAGACCCAGTACTTC; CDR3: CASSSFGQGPETQYF
size: .; V: TRBV6-5; D: .; J: TRBJ1-2; length: 16; DNA: TGTGCCAGCAGTTACCCCCGGGAGGGGGGTGACTATGGCTACACCTTC; CDR3: CASSYPREGGDYGYTF
size: .; V: TRBV14; D: .; J: TRBJ1-4; length: 13; DNA: TGTGCCAGCAGCTCCGGGGTCGGGGAAAAACTGTTTTTT; CDR3: CASSSGVGEKLFF
size: few; V: TRBV2; D: .; J: TRBJ1-2; length: 14; DNA: TGTGCCAGCAGTGGGGGGCAGGGTAACTATGGCTACACCTTC; CDR3: CASSGGQGNYGYTF
size: .; V: TRBV30; D: .; J: TRBJ1-2; length: 15; DNA: TGTGCCTGGAGTGGGCGTGGGGGCGCACCCTCCGGCTACACCTTC; CDR3: CAWSGRGGAPSGYTF
size: few; V: TRBV2; D: TRBD2; J: TRBJ2-1; length: 15; DNA: TGTGCCAGCAGTGAAAGGGCTAGCGGGTACAATGAGCAGTTCTTC; CDR3: CASSERASGYNEQFF
size: .; V: TRBV30; D: .; J: TRBJ2-1; length: 12; DNA: TGTGCCTGGACAGGGGACTACAATGAGCAGTTCTTC; CDR3: CAWTGDYNEQFF
size: .; V: TRBV5-1; D: TRBD1; J: TRBJ2-2; length: 16; DNA: TGCGCCAGCAGCTCACTTGGGGACAGGGACACCGGGGAGCTGTTTTTT; CDR3: CASSSLGDRDTGELFF